These T cell receptor beta chains were read from a single sample in a study of OX40 agonist ivuxolimab in advanced cancers. Measured with immunoSEQ multiplex PCR; TCRdb has only the in-frame clones, and not every one. This table holds 100,000 or so clones, roughly 88% found once. This specimen was CD4+ or CD8+ T cells sorted from blood, taken in a trial of the OX40 agonist ivuxolimab. These receptors originate from an adult with an advanced solid tumor such as melanoma, head and neck, liver or kidney cancer. Both conserved end residues are part of each CDR3. Fields, in order: V gene, CDR3 protein.

TRBV6-1	CASSDQGGSSNEKLFF
TRBV25-1	CASSQPGVANTIYF
TRBV5-6	CASSSFPSGVANEQFF
TRBV11-2	CASSDRQGSYEQYF
TRBV5-1	CASSLGQGDGAFF
TRBV30	CAWDNLAEIIKNTGELFF
TRBV9	CASSVGATGASYEQYF
TRBV28	CATRGPSSYEQYF
TRBV6-6	CASSDRDRGVSGYTF
TRBV29-1	CSVGGTSSYNEQFF
TRBV6-5	CASSYSRQGADGELFF
TRBV2	CASTSGGDNIWEQFF
TRBV19	CASSTRRMDGYTF
TRBV7-2	CASSSRAAGEQYF
TRBV4-1	CASSQDNSGAGNEQFF
TRBV5-1	CASRTSGGTDTQYF
TRBV7-2	CASTSQQGANEKLFF
TRBV18	CASSPRSIGYEQYF
TRBV28	CASSLPPGGEKLFF
TRBV19	CASSILRFTDTQYF
TRBV28	CASSATGTPANYGYTF
TRBV30	CAWSPGLGDDTQYF
TRBV6-5	CASSGGTGSGNTIYF
TRBV4-1	CASSQATQNTGELFF
TRBV10-3	CAISESGSYGYTF
TRBV19	CASSIGRLAGGETQYF
TRBV7-2	CASSRGAGRAKLFF
TRBV19	CASSMLVNEKLFF
TRBV5-4	CASSSGQATGELFF
TRBV10-3	CAISGGQGPDTQYF
TRBV6-6	CASSSRLGHQLGEQYF
TRBV2	CASSTGYTEAFF
TRBV19	CASRSAGGYTGELFF
TRBV5-1	CASSLDTSRGQPQHF
TRBV7-6	CASSRDRVETQYF
TRBV7-2	CASSLARAGNQPQHF
TRBV2	CASSESGGRTNEKLFF
TRBV2	CASSESLGTDTQYF
TRBV7-2	CASSGGRSYEQYF
TRBV18	CASSPPVEETQYF
TRBV7-6	CASGRDSQYEQYF
TRBV28	CASRVTRGAFSNQPQHF
TRBV18	CASSLGTGRYNEQFF
TRBV7-2	CASSLGTADLYEQYF
TRBV30	CAWGGSPNEKLFF
TRBV10-3	CAISDGYSSYEQYF
TRBV4-3	CASREGFNEKLFF